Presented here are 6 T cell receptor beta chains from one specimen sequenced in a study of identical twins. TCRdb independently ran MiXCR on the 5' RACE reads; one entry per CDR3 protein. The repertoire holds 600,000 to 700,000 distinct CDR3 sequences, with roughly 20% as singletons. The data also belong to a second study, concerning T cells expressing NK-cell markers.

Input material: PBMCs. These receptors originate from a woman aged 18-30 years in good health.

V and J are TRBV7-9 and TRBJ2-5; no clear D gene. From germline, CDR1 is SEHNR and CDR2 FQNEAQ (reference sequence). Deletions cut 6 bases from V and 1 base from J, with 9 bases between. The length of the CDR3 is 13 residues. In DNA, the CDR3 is TGTGCCAGCAGAGGCGGCCTCCAAGAGACCCAGTACTTC. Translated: CASRGGLQETQYF.

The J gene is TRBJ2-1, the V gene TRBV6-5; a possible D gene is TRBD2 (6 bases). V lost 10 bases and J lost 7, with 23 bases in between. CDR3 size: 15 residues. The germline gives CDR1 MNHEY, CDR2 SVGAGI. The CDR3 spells CATSRRFSGGNEQFF. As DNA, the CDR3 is TGTGCCACTTCACGGAGATTCTCCGGGGGAAATGAGCAGTTCTTC.

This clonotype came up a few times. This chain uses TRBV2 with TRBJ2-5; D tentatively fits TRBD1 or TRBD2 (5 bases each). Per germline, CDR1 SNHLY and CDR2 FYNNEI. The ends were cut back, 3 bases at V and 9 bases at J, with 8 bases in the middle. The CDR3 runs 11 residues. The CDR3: CASSDGTAQYF. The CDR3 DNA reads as TGTGCCAGCAGTGACGGGACGGCCCAGTACTTC.

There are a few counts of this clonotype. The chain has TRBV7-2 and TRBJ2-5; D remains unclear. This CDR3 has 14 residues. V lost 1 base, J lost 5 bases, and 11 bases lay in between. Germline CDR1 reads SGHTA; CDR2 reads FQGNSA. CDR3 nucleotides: TGTGCCAGCAGCTTAGGGCGGCAGAGCGAGACCCAGTACTTC. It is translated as CASSLGRQSETQYF.

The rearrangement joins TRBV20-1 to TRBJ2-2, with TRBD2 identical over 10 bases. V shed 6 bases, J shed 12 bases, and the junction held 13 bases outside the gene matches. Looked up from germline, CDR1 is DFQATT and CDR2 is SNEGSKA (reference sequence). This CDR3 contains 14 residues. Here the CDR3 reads CSAVAPVAGGQLFF. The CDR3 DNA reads TGCAGTGCCGTGGCCCCGGTAGCGGGAGGCCAGCTGTTTTTT.

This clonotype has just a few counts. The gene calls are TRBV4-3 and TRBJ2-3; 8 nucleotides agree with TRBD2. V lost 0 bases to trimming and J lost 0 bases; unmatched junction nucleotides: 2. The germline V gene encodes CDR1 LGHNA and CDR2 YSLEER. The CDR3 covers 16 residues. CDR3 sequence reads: CASSQDGGRSTDTQYF. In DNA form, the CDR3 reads TGCGCCAGCAGCCAAGATGGCGGGAGGAGCACAGATACGCAGTATTTT.